Shown below are 29 T cell receptor beta chains from a single sample sequenced in a study of cytomegalovirus exposure and HLA in healthy donors. The PCR contained 60 Vbeta and 13 Jbeta primers. The table came from immunoSEQ multiplex PCR; TCRdb's copy has only in-frame clones and leaves some out. The sample shows about 190,000 clones, around 80% of them seen only once. Sequencing was done on a sample of PBMCs. The receptors derive from a man aged 35-49 years in good health and CMV-seropositive.

The chain couples TRBV5-4 to TRBJ2-5; 10 bases agree with TRBD2. V lost 5 bases to trimming and J lost 4 bases; unmatched junction nucleotides: 5. Germline-derived CDR1 and CDR2 are SGHNT and YYREEE (reference sequence). This CDR3 is 14 amino acids long. The CDR3 DNA is TGTGCCAGCAGATTAGCGGGAGGAAGAGAGACCCAGTACTTC. Protein sequence: CASRLAGGRETQYF. The full variable domain, with the rest looked up from reference TRBV5-4 and TRBJ2-5, is ETGVTQSPTHLIKTRGQQVTLRCSSQSGHNTVSWYQQALGQGPQFIFQYYREEENGRGNFPPRFSGLQFPNYSSELNVNALELDDSALYLCASRLAGGRETQYFGPGTRLLVL.

The genes are TRBV9 and TRBJ2-7; 10 nucleotides match TRBD1. This CDR3 comprises 14 residues. Germline V lookup: CDR1 SGDLS, CDR2 YYNGEE. After removal of 4 bases from V and 2 bases from J, the junction contained 3 bases not matched to a gene. The DNA for the CDR3 is TGTGCCAGCAGCCGAGGACAGGGGGCCTACGAGCAGTACTTC. Amino acids: CASSRGQGAYEQYF.

The chain has TRBV25-1 and TRBJ2-7; 12 nucleotides line up with TRBD2. The CDR3 sequence is 16 residues long. CDR1 is MGHDK and CDR2 is SYGVNS in the germline V gene. The junction had 7 bases not matched to a gene; V was cut back by 4 bases and J by 3 bases. The CDR3 sequence is CASSGPGTSGHYEQYF. The CDR3 DNA is TGTGCCAGCAGTGGGCCCGGGACTAGCGGGCACTACGAGCAGTACTTC.

J is TRBJ2-1 and V is TRBV2, with TRBD2 matching over 7 bases. CDR1 is SNHLY, CDR2 FYNNEI, per germline. The V gene end was trimmed by 8 bases and the J gene end by 10 bases; junction bases not matched to a gene: 11. The CDR3 length is 13 residues. The CDR3 spells CASQGLEWWEQFF. The CDR3 DNA reads as TGTGCCAGCCAAGGACTAGAATGGTGGGAGCAGTTCTTC.

The chain combines TRBV7-2 with TRBJ2-1; 10 bases line up with TRBD2. The CDR3 sequence is 16 residues long. The germline V gene has CDR1 SGHTA and CDR2 FQGNSA. The V gene end was trimmed by 4 bases and the J gene end by 7 bases; junction bases not matched to a gene: 10. The DNA for the CDR3 is TGTGCCAGCAGCTACTCCTCTAGCGGGAGAGCAAATGAGCAGTTCTTC. Amino acid sequence: CASSYSSSGRANEQFF.

V and J are TRBV5-4 and TRBJ2-7; TRBD2 is a possible D gene (6 bases). Germline V gene sequence: CDR1 SGHNT, CDR2 YYREEE (reference sequence). The CDR3 spans 17 residues. V lost 4 bases to trimming and J lost 2 bases, with 22 bases between them. The CDR3: CASSPVPSALGTYEQYF. The DNA of the CDR3 is TGTGCCAGCAGCCCGGTGCCTAGCGCCCTAGGGACCTACGAGCAGTACTTC.

V usage is TRBV11-3 and J usage is TRBJ2-3; tentatively, D is TRBD1 (5 bases). The CDR3 spans 16 residues. Trimming removed 5 bases from V and 2 bases from J, with 17 bases in between. Germline V gene data show CDR1 as SGHNT and CDR2 as YENEEA. Here the CDR3 reads CASSRNGALPTDTQYF. CDR3 nucleotide sequence: TGTGCCAGCAGCCGTAATGGGGCACTACCCACAGATACGCAGTATTTT.

The chain couples TRBV28 to TRBJ1-2; no definite D call. The germline CDR1 and CDR2 sequences are MDHEN and SYDVKM. The CDR3 extends over 13 amino acids. Trimming left V 4 bases short and J 8 bases short, with 14 bases between. The CDR3 loop reads CASSSETPGGYTF. The DNA for the CDR3 is TGTGCCAGCAGTTCCGAGACGCCGGGAGGCTACACCTTC.

This clone was detected once. The chain is built from TRBV5-1 and TRBJ1-1; 9 nucleotides match TRBD1. The CDR3 sequence is 13 residues long. Germline lookup yields CDR1 SGHRS and CDR2 YFSETQ. Trimming at V came to 2 bases and at J to 5 bases, leaving 1 base not matched to a gene. The CDR3 nucleotides read TGCGCCAGCAGCTTACAGGGGGCTACTGAAGCTTTCTTT. Its translation: CASSLQGATEAFF. The whole variable domain, filled in from reference TRBV5-1 and TRBJ1-1, reads KAGVTQTPRYLIKTRGQQVTLSCSPISGHRSVSWYQQTPGQGLQFLFEYFSETQRNKGNFPGRFSGRQFSNSRSEMNVSTLELGDSALYLCASSLQGATEAFFGQGTRLTVV.

This clone appeared a few times. V gene TRBV5-1 combines with J gene TRBJ2-6; D gene unclear. The CDR3 has 15 residues. V dropped 1 base and J dropped 0 bases, with 5 bases sitting between them. The germline CDR1 and CDR2 sequences are SGHRS and YFSETQ. The chain's CDR3 is CASSLPNSGANVLTF. CDR3 bases: TGCGCCAGCAGCTTGCCAAACTCTGGGGCCAACGTCCTGACTTTC. Combining the CDR3 with reference TRBV5-1 and TRBJ2-6 gives the whole variable domain KAGVTQTPRYLIKTRGQQVTLSCSPISGHRSVSWYQQTPGQGLQFLFEYFSETQRNKGNFPGRFSGRQFSNSRSEMNVSTLELGDSALYLCASSLPNSGANVLTFGAGSRLTVL.

The gene calls are TRBV19 and TRBJ1-4; TRBD1 aligns across 7 bases. Germline V gives CDR1 LNHDA, CDR2 SQIVND (reference sequence). This CDR3 is built from 15 residues. The V segment lost 6 bases and the J segment 8 bases; nucleotides outside the gene matches: 12. The CDR3 sequence: CASRALGGGVEKLFF. Here the CDR3 DNA reads TGTGCCAGTAGGGCCTTAGGGGGCGGAGTCGAAAAACTGTTTTTT.

V gene TRBV27 combines with J gene TRBJ2-7; TRBD2 aligns across 7 bases. Germline assignment: CDR1 MNHEY and CDR2 SMNVEV (reference sequence). This CDR3 spans 16 amino acids. V dropped 0 bases and J dropped 6; count of bases not matched to a gene: 11. The CDR3 spells CASSLSIRAGTGEQYF. DNA of the CDR3: TGTGCCAGCAGTTTATCGATCAGAGCGGGAACGGGCGAGCAGTACTTC.

The V gene is TRBV6-5, the J gene TRBJ2-7, with D perhaps TRBD2 (7 bases). The CDR3 runs to 15 residues. Between the trimmed V and J ends, which lost 0 bases and 5 bases, there was a span of 14 bases. Germline CDR1 is MNHEY and CDR2 is SVGAGI. CDR3 bases: TGTGCCAGCAGTTACTCGAGGGGGGGCCCCCACGAGCAGTACTTC. This codes for CASSYSRGGPHEQYF.

The chain recombines TRBV7-8 with TRBJ2-7, with 9 bases aligning to TRBD2. The CDR3 has 17 residues. In germline, CDR1 is SGHVS, CDR2 FQNEAQ. With 5 bases clipped from V and 5 bases from J, the junction kept 16 bases outside the gene matches. In nucleotides, the CDR3 is TGTGCCAGCAGCCCCCGGGTAGCGGGAGTCCTGCTTCACGAGCAGTACTTC. Protein sequence: CASSPRVAGVLLHEQYF.

The chain employs TRBV7-2 and TRBJ2-7; TRBD2 is a possible D gene (6 bases). The germline V gene has CDR1 SGHTA and CDR2 FQGNSA. Trimming took off 4 bases at V and 2 bases at J, with 15 bases between the two ends. This CDR3 has 15 amino acids. CDR3 sequence (DNA): TGTGCCAGCAGCTACACGGCCGGGGGAACCTACGAGCAGTACTTC. Amino acid sequence: CASSYTAGGTYEQYF.

This clone has a handful of counts. The CDR3 coding sequence is TGTGCCAGCAGCTTAAATCAGGGCTCAAACACCGGGGAGCTGTTTTTT. Translation gives CASSLNQGSNTGELFF. The V call is TRBV7-2, the J call TRBJ2-2; D may be TRBD1 (5 bases). With 2 bases removed from V and 2 bases from J, the gap between germline ends came to 12 bases. The CDR3 loop spans 16 amino acids. Germline loops: CDR1 SGHTA, CDR2 FQGNSA. Full variable domain (remainder filled in from reference TRBV7-2 and TRBJ2-2): GAGVSQSPSNKVTEKGKDVELRCDPISGHTALYWYRQSLGQGLEFLIYFQGNSAPDKSGLPSDRFSAERTGGSVSTLTIQRTQQEDSAVYLCASSLNQGSNTGELFFGEGSRLTVL.

This clone was observed a handful of times. The chain has TRBV7-9 and TRBJ1-1; the D is unclear. The CDR3 is 11 amino acids. Trimming stripped 7 bases from V and 3 bases from J, with 6 bases between. Germline values: CDR1 SEHNR, CDR2 FQNEAQ (reference sequence). CDR3 sequence (DNA): TGTGCCAGCACGATAGACACTGAAGCTTTCTTT. Residues: CASTIDTEAFF.

This clone showed up just once. This chain joins TRBV7-2 and TRBJ2-7, with 9 bases fitting TRBD2. The CDR3 has 15 amino acids. After removal of 5 bases from V and 0 bases from J, the junction contained 5 bases not matched to a gene. The germline CDR1 and CDR2 sequences are SGHTA and FQGNSA. The CDR3, as DNA: TGTGCCAGCAGCCCAGTAGCGGGAGTCTCCTACGAGCAGTACTTC. This sequence encodes CASSPVAGVSYEQYF.

The J gene is TRBJ1-5, the V gene TRBV11-2; a possible D gene is TRBD1 (6 bases). There are 15 residues in the CDR3. Germline CDR1 is SGHAT and CDR2 is FQNNGV. V lost 4 bases to trimming and J lost 7 bases, with 17 bases between them. This CDR3 reads CASSSAGAGAQPQHF. In DNA, the CDR3 is TGTGCCAGCAGCTCAGCCGGTGCGGGGGCGCAGCCCCAGCATTTT.

This clone was observed a handful of times. The V call is TRBV7-9, the J call TRBJ2-1; D is ambiguous. Germline values: CDR1 SEHNR, CDR2 FQNEAQ (reference sequence). The V gene lost 6 bases and the J gene lost 0 bases, with 12 bases spanning the gap. The CDR3 is made up of 15 amino acids. The chain's CDR3 is CASSHELSSYNEQFF. The CDR3 coding sequence is TGTGCCAGCAGTCATGAGCTGAGCTCCTACAATGAGCAGTTCTTC.

This chain uses TRBV6-5 with TRBJ1-5; D is undetermined. Trimming took off 5 bases at V and 4 bases at J, with 6 bases between the two ends. The CDR3 is 12 residues long. Germline CDR1 and CDR2: MNHEY and SVGAGI. The chain's CDR3 is CASSNNNQPQHF. DNA for the CDR3: TGTGCCAGCAGTAATAATAATCAGCCCCAGCATTTT.

This rearrangement joins TRBV9 to TRBJ2-1; 14 nucleotides line up with TRBD2. Trimming took 4 bases from V and 7 from J; bases not matched to a gene: 10. Germline V CDR1 and CDR2: SGDLS, YYNGEE. CDR3 length: 17 amino acids. CDR3 loop: CASSHPTSGRGGNEQFF. The DNA of the CDR3 is TGTGCCAGCAGCCACCCGACTAGCGGGAGGGGGGGTAATGAGCAGTTCTTC.

The chain has TRBV10-3 and TRBJ1-5; maybe TRBD1 (5 bases). The germline V gene has CDR1 ENHRY and CDR2 SYGVKD. The CDR3 is made up of 13 amino acids. V shed 7 bases and J shed 4 bases, with 11 bases lying between them. CDR3 amino acids: CAITPGGNQPQHF. CDR3 nucleotide sequence: TGTGCCATCACCCCTGGGGGGAATCAGCCCCAGCATTTT.

The rearrangement uses TRBV5-1 and TRBJ2-7; a possible D gene is TRBD2 (6 bases). V lost 6 bases to trimming and J lost 6 bases, with 16 bases between them. Germline V gene data show CDR1 as SGHRS and CDR2 as YFSETQ. CDR3 length: 13 residues. The CDR3 sequence is CASTEGSAGEQYF. The CDR3 nucleotides are TGCGCCAGCACGGAGGGCTCGGCGGGCGAGCAGTACTTC.

The table lists this clone with a count of one. This rearrangement joins TRBV18 to TRBJ1-1; D remains ambiguous. The V end was cut by 5 bases, the J end by 0 bases, with 7 bases between. This CDR3 has 13 residues. Germline V lookup: CDR1 KGHSH, CDR2 LQKENI. This CDR3 reads CASSGALNTEAFF. In nucleotides, the CDR3 is TGTGCCAGCTCAGGTGCGCTGAACACTGAAGCTTTCTTT.

With respect to this clone: Other nucleotide sequences in the sample specify the same CDR3. The V and J genes are TRBV5-1 and TRBJ2-5; TRBD2 agrees at 7 bases. V lost 6 bases to trimming and J lost 2 bases; unmatched junction nucleotides: 7. Germline V gene sequence: CDR1 SGHRS, CDR2 YFSETQ. CDR3 length: 14 amino acids. CDR3 sequence reads: CASTPAGLQETQYF. The CDR3 region has the DNA TGCGCCAGCACCCCAGCGGGACTACAAGAGACCCAGTACTTC.

The gene calls are TRBV9 and TRBJ2-1; D call uncertain. Looked up from germline, CDR1 is SGDLS and CDR2 is YYNGEE. This CDR3 is built from 15 residues. V was shortened by 2 bases and J by 0 bases, with 9 bases between the two germline ends. The CDR3 DNA reads as TGTGCCAGCAGCGTGTACGCCAGCTCCTACAATGAGCAGTTCTTC. Translation gives CASSVYASSYNEQFF.

The chain links TRBV9 to TRBJ1-1, with 9 bases aligning to TRBD1. The V segment lost 4 bases and the J segment 6 bases; nucleotides outside the gene matches: 7. CDR3 length: 14 amino acids. Germline V CDR1 and CDR2: SGDLS, YYNGEE. Here the CDR3 reads CASSPGDRVAEAFF. CDR3 bases: TGTGCCAGCAGCCCGGGGGACAGGGTCGCTGAAGCTTTCTTT. Full variable domain (missing parts from reference TRBV9 and TRBJ1-1): DSGVTQTPKHLITATGQRVTLRCSPRSGDLSVYWYQQSLDQGLQFLIQYYNGEERAKGNILERFSAQQFPDLHSELNLSSLELGDSALYFCASSPGDRVAEAFFGQGTRLTVV.

This clone was picked up a small number of times. The gene calls are TRBV19 and TRBJ2-7; maybe TRBD2 (6 bases). The CDR3 contains 13 residues. Germline CDR1 is LNHDA and CDR2 is SQIVND (reference sequence). Trimming took off 3 bases at V and 3 bases at J, with 9 bases between the two ends. Written as DNA, the CDR3 is TGTGCCAGTAGTATGTTTAGCGGCTACGAGCAGTACTTC. It is translated as CASSMFSGYEQYF.